The entry below gives a single T cell receptor (beta chain) sequence along with its context. Reverse transcription of about 0.45 to 1 ug RNA used random hexamers. MiXCR was run by TCRdb on the immunoSEQ multiplex PCR reads, yielding one entry per CDR3 protein. The data contain roughly 140,000 distinct CDR3 sequences, almost 96% of them singletons. The data originate from a study of CD8 T cells in Susac syndrome. The CDR3 length is 17 residues. CDR1 MGHRA and CDR2 YSYEKL come from the germline V gene. Trimming left V 0 bases short and J 8 bases short, with 22 bases between. Sequencing was performed on CD4+ T cells from PBMCs. The chain is built from TRBV4-1 and TRBJ1-2; D is perhaps TRBD1 (5 bases). The TCR originated in a human donor with Susac syndrome. The CDR3 DNA follows: TGCGCCAGCAGCCAAGATCGGTCTATGGCAGGGTCTGGAGGCTACACCTTC. Protein sequence: CASSQDRSMAGSGGYTF.